The 14 T cell receptor beta chains given below trace back to one sample, sequenced in a study of cytomegalovirus exposure and HLA in healthy donors. The study ran its PCR with 60 Vbeta and 13 Jbeta primers. Profiling relied on immunoSEQ multiplex PCR, and the TCRdb table lists in-frame clones only, not all of them. The sample has about 200,000 clones, roughly 80% seen once. The sample taken for sequencing was PBMCs. The origin of the receptors is a woman in her late teens or twenties in good health and CMV-seronegative.

V gene TRBV27 combines with J gene TRBJ1-1; D gene unclear. Per germline, CDR1 MNHEY and CDR2 SMNVEV (reference sequence). Trimming removed 0 bases at V and 3 bases at J, with 5 bases between. The length of the CDR3 is 13 residues. The CDR3 reads CASSLSGDTEAFF. CDR3 DNA sequence: TGTGCCAGCAGTTTATCCGGGGACACTGAAGCTTTCTTT.

The CDR3 sequence: CASSVGRTGGIYGYTF. The DNA for the CDR3 is TGTGCCAGCAGCGTAGGAAGGACAGGGGGGATCTATGGCTACACCTTC. The chain joins TRBV9 to TRBJ1-2, with TRBD1 matching 10 bases. Trimming removed 0 bases from V and 4 bases from J; junction bases left unmatched: 6. The CDR3 runs to 16 residues. CDR1 is SGDLS, CDR2 YYNGEE, per germline.

This clone was found many times. This chain's CDR3 is CASSLVPATTDTQYF. As DNA, the CDR3 is TGTGCCAGCAGCTTGGTTCCAGCGACCACAGATACGCAGTATTTT. The chain has TRBV5-4 and TRBJ2-3; D uncertain. The CDR3 has 15 amino acids. Germline V CDR1 and CDR2: SGHNT, YYREEE (reference sequence). Trimming pared 0 bases from V and 2 bases from J, leaving 10 bases between.

The chain has TRBV27 and TRBJ2-1; 9 nucleotides line up with TRBD2. The V and J ends lost 3 bases and 0 bases, in that order; junction bases with no gene match: 6. The CDR3 has 17 residues. Germline V lookup: CDR1 MNHEY, CDR2 SMNVEV (reference sequence). CDR3: CASSLTIAGVSYNEQFF. The CDR3 nucleotides read TGTGCCAGCAGTTTGACTATAGCGGGGGTCTCCTACAATGAGCAGTTCTTC.

This chain links TRBV29-1 with TRBJ1-5, with D tentatively TRBD1 (6 bases). Germline V lookup: CDR1 SQVTM, CDR2 ANQGSEA. The CDR3 contains 13 residues. V shed 3 bases and J shed 6 bases, with 12 bases lying between them. CDR3 sequence reads: CSVEGGGGQPQHF. CDR3 DNA sequence: TGCAGCGTTGAGGGCGGGGGCGGTCAGCCCCAGCATTTT.

The chain carries TRBV19 and TRBJ2-6, with 9 bases aligning to TRBD2. The CDR3 sequence is 18 residues long. CDR1 and CDR2 (germline): LNHDA, SQIVND (reference sequence). V trimming: 3 bases; J trimming: 1 base; junction bases outside the gene matches: 7. The CDR3 DNA follows: TGTGCCAGTAGTATGGGTGCGGGAGGGCCTTCTGGGGCCAACGTCCTGACTTTC. It specifies CASSMGAGGPSGANVLTF.

DNA of the CDR3: TGTGCCAGCAGTGAAGCGGGGGCTAGCGGGAGCGGAGAGACCCAGTACTTC. It specifies CASSEAGASGSGETQYF. This chain joins TRBV6-1 and TRBJ2-5; TRBD2 aligns across 10 bases. V dropped 0 bases and J dropped 4; count of bases not matched to a gene: 8. The length of the CDR3 is 17 residues. Germline CDR1 and CDR2: MNHNS and SASEGT.

CDR3 in amino acids: CASSFTVQDRATTNYGYTF. Here the CDR3 DNA reads TGTGCCAGCAGCTTTACGGTGCAGGACAGGGCGACTACTAACTATGGCTACACCTTC. This chain uses TRBV11-2 with TRBJ1-2; TRBD1 aligns across 8 bases. The ends lost 3 bases at V and 0 bases at J; junction bases unmatched: 15. Germline V gene sequence: CDR1 SGHAT, CDR2 FQNNGV. The CDR3 consists of 19 residues.

This chain joins TRBV7-2 and TRBJ1-2, with D unclear. The germline V gene encodes CDR1 SGHTA and CDR2 FQGNSA. The V and J ends lost 1 base and 4 bases respectively, with 4 bases between them. The CDR3 extends over 12 amino acids. CDR3 bases: TGTGCCAGCAGCTTAGATAGCTATGGCTACACCTTC. It encodes CASSLDSYGYTF.

The CDR3 nucleotides read TGTGCCAGCAGCTCAAGGGGGATAAGCACAGATACGCAGTATTTT. Translating gives CASSSRGISTDTQYF. The chain joins TRBV7-9 to TRBJ2-3, with D perhaps matching TRBD1 (6 bases). CDR1 and CDR2 (germline): SEHNR, FQNEAQ (reference sequence). V lost 4 bases, J lost 0 bases, and 11 bases lay in between. This CDR3 has 15 amino acids. The full variable domain, with the rest looked up from reference TRBV7-9 and TRBJ2-3, is DTGVSQNPRHKITKRGQNVTFRCDPISEHNRLYWYRQTLGQGPEFLTYFQNEAQLEKSRLLSDRFSAERPKGSFSTLEIQRTEQGDSAMYLCASSSRGISTDTQYFGPGTRLTVL.

The chain has TRBV9 and TRBJ1-4; the D is unclear. V was trimmed by 0 bases and J by 7 bases, leaving 19 bases between them. CDR1 and CDR2 from the germline V gene are SGDLS and YYNGEE. This CDR3 contains 17 residues. The CDR3 DNA is TGTGCCAGCAGCGTAGATGGGAGGCGTCAGCGGGGTGAAAAACTGTTTTTT. Translated: CASSVDGRRQRGEKLFF.

The chain is built from TRBV7-6 and TRBJ2-1; 9 bases are a match to TRBD2. After removal of 0 bases from V and 7 bases from J, the junction contained 4 bases not matched to a gene. CDR1 is SGHVS, CDR2 FNYEAQ, per germline. The CDR3 spans 15 residues. The CDR3 DNA reads as TGTGCCAGCAGCTTAGCCGCTAGCGGGGTTAATGAGCAGTTCTTC. Translating gives CASSLAASGVNEQFF. Based on the CDR3 plus reference TRBV7-6 and TRBJ2-1, the full variable domain is GAGVSQSPRYKVTKRGQDVALRCDPISGHVSLYWYRQALGQGPEFLTYFNYEAQQDKSGLPNDRFSAERPEGSISTLTIQRTEQRDSAMYRCASSLAASGVNEQFFGPGTRLTVL.

This chain uses TRBV28 with TRBJ2-5; tentatively, D is TRBD2 (6 bases). TRBJ2-7 explains the end of the DNA better; the J call may be wrong. The germline gives CDR1 MDHEN, CDR2 SYDVKM. This CDR3 has 12 amino acids. CDR3 residues: CASGSRGYEQYF. DNA of the CDR3: TGTGCCAGCGGAAGCCGGGGGTACGAGCAGTACTTC.

This chain joins TRBV4-1 and TRBJ2-1; D is perhaps TRBD2 (6 bases). V was cut by 1 base and J by 7 bases, with 14 bases left in between. Per germline, CDR1 MGHRA and CDR2 YSYEKL. This CDR3 is 15 amino acids long. The CDR3 sequence: CASSQAILALNEQFF. The CDR3 coding sequence is TGCGCCAGCAGCCAAGCGATACTAGCTTTGAATGAGCAGTTCTTC.